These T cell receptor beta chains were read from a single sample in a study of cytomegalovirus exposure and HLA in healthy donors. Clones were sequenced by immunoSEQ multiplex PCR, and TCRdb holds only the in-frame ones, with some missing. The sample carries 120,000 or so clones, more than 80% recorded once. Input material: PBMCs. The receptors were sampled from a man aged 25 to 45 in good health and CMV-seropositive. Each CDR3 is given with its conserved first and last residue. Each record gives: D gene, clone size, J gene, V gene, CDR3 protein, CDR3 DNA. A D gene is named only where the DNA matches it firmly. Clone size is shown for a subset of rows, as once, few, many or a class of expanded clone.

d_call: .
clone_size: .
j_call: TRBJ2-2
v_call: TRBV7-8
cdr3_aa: CASSSAGTKASNTGELFF
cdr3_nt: TGTGCCAGCAGCTCCGCCGGGACAAAGGCATCGAACACCGGGGAGCTGTTTTTT

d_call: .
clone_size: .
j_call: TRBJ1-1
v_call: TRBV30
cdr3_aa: CAGKGEGFGTEAFF
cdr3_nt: TGTGCTGGAAAAGGGGAAGGGTTCGGCACTGAAGCTTTCTTT

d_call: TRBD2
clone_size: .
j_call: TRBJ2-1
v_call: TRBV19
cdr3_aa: CASSIPGGTYNEQFF
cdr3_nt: TGTGCCAGTAGTATCCCGGGGGGGACCTACAATGAGCAGTTCTTC

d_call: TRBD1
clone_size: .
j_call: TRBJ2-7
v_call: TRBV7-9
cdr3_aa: CASSFPGQGAGEQYF
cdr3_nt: TGTGCCAGCAGCTTCCCCGGACAGGGGGCGGGAGAGCAGTACTTC

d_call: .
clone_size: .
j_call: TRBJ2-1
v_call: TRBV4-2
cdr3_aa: CASSPSGGGHYNEQFF
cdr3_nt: TGTGCCAGCAGCCCCAGTGGCGGGGGCCACTACAATGAGCAGTTCTTC

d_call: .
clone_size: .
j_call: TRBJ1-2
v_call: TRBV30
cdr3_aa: CACSGQNYGYTF
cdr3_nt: TGTGCCTGCTCTGGACAGAACTATGGCTACACCTTC

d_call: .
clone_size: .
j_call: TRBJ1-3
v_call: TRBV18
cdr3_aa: CASSPPRSSGNTIYF
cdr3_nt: TGTGCCAGCTCACCACCTAGGAGCTCTGGAAACACCATATATTTT

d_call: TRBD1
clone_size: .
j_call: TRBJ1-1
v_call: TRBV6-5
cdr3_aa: CASSSQGGNTEAFF
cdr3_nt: TGTGCCAGCAGTTCACAGGGGGGGAACACTGAAGCTTTCTTT

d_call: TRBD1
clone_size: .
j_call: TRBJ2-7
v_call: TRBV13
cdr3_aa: CASSSKPGQHYEQYF
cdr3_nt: TGTGCCAGCAGCTCGAAACCGGGACAGCACTACGAGCAGTACTTC

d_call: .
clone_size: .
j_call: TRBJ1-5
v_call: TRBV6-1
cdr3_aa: CASSEGAGDNQPQHF
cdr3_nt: TGTGCCAGCAGTGAAGGTGCGGGGGACAATCAGCCCCAGCATTTT

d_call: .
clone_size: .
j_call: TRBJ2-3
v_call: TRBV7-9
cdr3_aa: CASSLGGVEATDTQYF
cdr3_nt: TGTGCCAGCAGCTTAGGAGGCGTAGAGGCCACAGATACGCAGTATTTT

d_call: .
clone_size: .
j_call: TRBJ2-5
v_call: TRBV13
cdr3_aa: CASSSNYRGLETQYF
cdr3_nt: TGTGCCAGCAGCTCTAATTATCGGGGTTTGGAGACCCAGTACTTC

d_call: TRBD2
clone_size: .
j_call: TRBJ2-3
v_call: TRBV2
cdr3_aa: CASSEALAGATDTQYF
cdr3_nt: TGTGCCAGCAGTGAAGCCCTAGCGGGGGCTACAGATACGCAGTATTTT

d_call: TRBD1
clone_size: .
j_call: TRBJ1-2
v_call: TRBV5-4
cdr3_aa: CASSFGQGPVIYTF
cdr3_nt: TGTGCCAGCAGCTTCGGACAGGGCCCCGTAATCTACACCTTC

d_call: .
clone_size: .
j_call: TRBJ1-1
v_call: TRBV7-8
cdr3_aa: CASSHGQQNTEAFF
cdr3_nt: TGTGCCAGCAGCCACGGACAGCAGAACACTGAAGCTTTCTTT

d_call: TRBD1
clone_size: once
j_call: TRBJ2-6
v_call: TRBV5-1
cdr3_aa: CASSETGSTGANVLTF
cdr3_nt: TGCGCCAGCAGCGAGACAGGGAGTACTGGGGCCAACGTCCTGACTTTC

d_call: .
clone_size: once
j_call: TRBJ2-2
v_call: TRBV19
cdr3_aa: CASSILYHTGELFF
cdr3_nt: TGTGCCAGTAGTATTCTCTATCACACCGGGGAGCTGTTTTTT

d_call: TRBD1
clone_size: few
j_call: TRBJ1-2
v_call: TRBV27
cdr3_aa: CASRQTGTVRFGYGYTF
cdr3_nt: TGTGCCAGCAGACAGACCGGGACAGTACGTTTTGGCTATGGCTACACCTTC

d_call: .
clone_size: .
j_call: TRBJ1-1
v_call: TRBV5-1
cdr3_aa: CASSLYSPNTEAFF
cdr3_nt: TGCGCCAGCAGCTTGTACAGCCCAAACACTGAAGCTTTCTTT

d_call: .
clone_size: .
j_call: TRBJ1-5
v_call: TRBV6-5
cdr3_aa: CASRITGFYQPQHF
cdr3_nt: TGTGCCAGCAGAATTACAGGGTTCTATCAGCCCCAGCATTTT

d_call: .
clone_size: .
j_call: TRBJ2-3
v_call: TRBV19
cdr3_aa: CASSIPADTQYF
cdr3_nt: TGTGCCAGTAGTATTCCGGCAGATACGCAGTATTTT

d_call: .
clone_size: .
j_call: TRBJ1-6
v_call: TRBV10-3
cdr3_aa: CAISARTDANSPLHF
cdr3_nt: TGTGCCATCAGTGCGAGGACAGATGCTAATTCACCCCTCCACTTT

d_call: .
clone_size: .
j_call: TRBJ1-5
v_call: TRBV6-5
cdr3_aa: CASSGGRAGQPQHF
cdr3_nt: TGTGCCAGCAGTGGGGGCAGGGCCGGGCAGCCCCAGCATTTT

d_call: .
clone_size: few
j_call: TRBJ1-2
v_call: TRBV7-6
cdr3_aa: CASSSQVGDPGYTF
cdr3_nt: TGTGCCAGCAGCTCGCAGGTCGGGGATCCGGGCTACACCTTC

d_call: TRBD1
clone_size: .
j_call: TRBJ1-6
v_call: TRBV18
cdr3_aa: CASSLAGQLNSPLHF
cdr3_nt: TGTGCCAGCTCACTAGCGGGACAGCTAAATTCACCCCTCCACTTT

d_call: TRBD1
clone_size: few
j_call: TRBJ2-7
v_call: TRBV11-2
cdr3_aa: CASSSDRGRGEQYF
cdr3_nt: TGTGCCAGCAGCTCGGACAGGGGCCGAGGCGAGCAGTACTTC

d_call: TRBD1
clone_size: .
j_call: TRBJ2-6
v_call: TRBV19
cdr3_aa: CASSSSRRTGYGANVLTF
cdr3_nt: TGTGCCAGTAGTTCATCCCGGAGGACAGGGTATGGGGCCAACGTCCTGACTTTC

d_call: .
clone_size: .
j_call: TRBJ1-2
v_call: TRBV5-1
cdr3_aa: CASSIAGGSGGYTF
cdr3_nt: TGCGCCAGCAGCATCGCCGGAGGGTCAGGTGGCTACACCTTC

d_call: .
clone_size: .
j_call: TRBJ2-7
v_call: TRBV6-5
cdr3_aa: CASSYSRGNEQYF
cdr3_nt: TGTGCCAGCAGTTACTCCCGAGGGAACGAGCAGTACTTC

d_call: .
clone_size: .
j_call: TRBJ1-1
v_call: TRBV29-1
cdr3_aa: CSAGDVRLNTEAFF
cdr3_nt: TGCAGCGCGGGGGACGTCCGTCTGAACACTGAAGCTTTCTTT

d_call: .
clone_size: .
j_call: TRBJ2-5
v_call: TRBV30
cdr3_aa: CAWSRRETQYF
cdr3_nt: TGTGCCTGGAGTCGGAGGGAGACCCAGTACTTC

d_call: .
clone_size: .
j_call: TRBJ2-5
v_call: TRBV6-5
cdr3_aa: CASNPVYVGGETQYF
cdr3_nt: TGTGCCAGCAACCCCGTTTATGTGGGGGGAGAGACCCAATACTTC

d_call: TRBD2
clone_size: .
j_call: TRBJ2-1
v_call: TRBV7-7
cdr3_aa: CASSPASGGDEQFF
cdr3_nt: TGTGCCAGCAGTCCGGCTAGCGGGGGCGATGAGCAGTTCTTC

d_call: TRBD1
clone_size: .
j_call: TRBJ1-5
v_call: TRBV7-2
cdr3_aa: CASSLRTGDNQPQHF
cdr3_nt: TGTGCCAGCAGCCTCCGGACAGGGGACAATCAGCCCCAGCATTTT

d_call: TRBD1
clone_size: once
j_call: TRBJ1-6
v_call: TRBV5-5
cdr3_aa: CASSSSGTGVSPLHF
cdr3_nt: TGTGCCAGCAGCTCATCCGGGACAGGGGTCTCACCCCTCCACTTT

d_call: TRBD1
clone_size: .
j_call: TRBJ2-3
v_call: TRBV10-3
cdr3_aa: CATWDRQSTDTQYF
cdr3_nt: TGTGCCACCTGGGACAGGCAAAGCACAGATACGCAGTATTTT

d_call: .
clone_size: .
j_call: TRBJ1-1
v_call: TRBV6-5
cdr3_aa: CASTDPTGPPEAFF
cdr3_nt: TGTGCCAGCACCGATCCCACAGGGCCCCCTGAAGCTTTCTTT

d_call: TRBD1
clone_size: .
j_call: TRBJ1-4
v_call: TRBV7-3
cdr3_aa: CASSPTGAGKLFF
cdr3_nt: TGTGCCAGCAGCCCTACAGGGGCCGGAAAACTGTTTTTT

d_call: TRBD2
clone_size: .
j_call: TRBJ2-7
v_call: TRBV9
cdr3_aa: CASSEGLAGTYEQYF
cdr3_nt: TGTGCCAGCAGCGAAGGACTAGCGGGGACCTACGAGCAGTACTTC

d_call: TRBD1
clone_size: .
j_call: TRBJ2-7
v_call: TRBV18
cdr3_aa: CASSVGQGTYEQYF
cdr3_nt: TGTGCCAGCTCAGTTGGACAGGGCACCTACGAGCAGTACTTC

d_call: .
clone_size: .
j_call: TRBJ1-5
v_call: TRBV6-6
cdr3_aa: CASRITGFYQPQHF
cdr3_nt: TGTGCCAGCAGAATTACAGGGTTCTATCAGCCCCAGCATTTT

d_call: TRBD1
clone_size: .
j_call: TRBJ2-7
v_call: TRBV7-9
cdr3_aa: CSSSLDRGYEQYF
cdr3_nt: TGTTCCAGCAGCTTAGACAGGGGCTACGAGCAGTACTTC

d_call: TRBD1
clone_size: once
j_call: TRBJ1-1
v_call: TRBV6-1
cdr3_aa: CASRIDRERAEAFF
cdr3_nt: TGTGCCAGCAGAATAGACAGGGAAAGAGCTGAAGCTTTCTTT

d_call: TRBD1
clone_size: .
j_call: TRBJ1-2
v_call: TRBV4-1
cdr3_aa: CASSQTETGYYGYTF
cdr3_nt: TGCGCCAGCAGCCAGACCGAGACAGGGTACTATGGCTACACCTTC

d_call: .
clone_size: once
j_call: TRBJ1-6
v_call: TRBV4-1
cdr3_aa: CASSQDMRVGSPLHF
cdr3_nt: TGCGCCAGCAGCCAAGATATGAGGGTGGGATCACCCCTCCACTTT

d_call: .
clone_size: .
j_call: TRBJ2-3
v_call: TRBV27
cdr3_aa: CASSYSGTSTDTQYF
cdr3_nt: TGTGCCAGCAGTTATAGCGGAACTAGCACAGATACGCAGTATTTT

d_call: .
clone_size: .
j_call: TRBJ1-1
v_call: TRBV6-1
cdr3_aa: CASSETAGYTEAFF
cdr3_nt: TGTGCCAGCAGTGAAACCGCGGGGTACACTGAAGCTTTCTTT

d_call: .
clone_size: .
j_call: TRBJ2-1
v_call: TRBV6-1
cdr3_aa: CATPSGDSYNEQFF
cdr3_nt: TGTGCCACCCCTTCAGGGGACTCCTACAATGAGCAGTTCTTC

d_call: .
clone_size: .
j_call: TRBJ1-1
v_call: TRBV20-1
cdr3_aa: CSVQGGTEAFF
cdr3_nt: TGCAGTGTACAGGGCGGCACTGAAGCTTTCTTT

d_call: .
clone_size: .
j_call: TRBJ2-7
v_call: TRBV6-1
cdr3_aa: CASRKRGYHEQYF
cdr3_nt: TGTGCCAGCAGAAAACGCGGGTACCACGAGCAGTACTTC